Detailed here is one T cell receptor (beta chain). What it binds is unknown. Researchers ran the PCR with 60 Vbeta and 13 Jbeta primers. This table comes from immunoSEQ multiplex PCR, and its TCRdb copy is limited to in-frame clones, with some not included. In the table there are 30,000 to 40,000 clones, 35% to 55% of which are singletons. These data are taken from a study of cytomegalovirus exposure and HLA in healthy donors. Study-level results: In an earlier analysis, most TCR beta V segments were productive about 90% or about 30% of the time. In a later analysis, TCR beta V- and J-gene trimming was associated with a missense DCLRE1C variant. A later analysis showed that HLA-associated TCR beta chains had undergone more clonal expansion than equally common others.

The donors, nominally healthy at sampling, likely had unrecorded immune exposures. Germline CDR1 reads SGHAT; CDR2 reads FQNNGV. Germline trimming cut 11 bases from V and 5 bases from J; bases unmatched to any gene: 6. CDR3 size: 13 residues. The genes are TRBV11-2 and TRBJ2-1; 10 bases map to TRBD2. This clonotype originated in a woman aged 45-65 years in good health and CMV-seronegative. The material sequenced was PBMCs. Here the CDR3 reads CAPRLAGHNEQFF. CDR3 DNA sequence: TGTGCCCCCAGACTAGCGGGTCACAATGAGCAGTTCTTC.